These 21 T cell receptor beta chains originate from one sample sequenced in a study of identical twins. TCRdb re-analysed the 5' RACE reads in MiXCR, keeping a single row per CDR3 protein. The top ten hold 0.75% to 1% of the sample, which has 690,000 or so distinct CDR3 sequences, 8.6% seen once. These data also formed part of another study, on yellow fever vaccine responses in identical twins.

Sequencing used PBMCs. All receptors derive from a young woman in good health.

V is TRBV27 and J is TRBJ2-5; D may match TRBD1 or TRBD2 (5 bases each). CDR3 length: 16 residues. Deletions cut 7 bases from V and 2 bases from J, with 20 bases between. Germline V gene data show CDR1 as MNHEY and CDR2 as SMNVEV (reference sequence). The CDR3 DNA reads as TGTGCCAGCAAAATGCGGGTCAGGGCAGGACAAGAGACCCAGTACTTC. It is translated as CASKMRVRAGQETQYF.

This clonotype occurred a few times. This sequence joins TRBV28 and TRBJ2-1, with 7 bases identical to TRBD1. Germline values: CDR1 MDHEN, CDR2 SYDVKM. J was trimmed by 10 bases and V by 5 bases; bases with no gene match: 2. This CDR3 is built from 11 residues. The CDR3 loop is CASSDRVEQFF. The DNA of the CDR3 is TGTGCCAGCAGTGACAGGGTCGAGCAGTTCTTC.

This clonotype showed up many times. The chain has TRBV5-6 and TRBJ2-4; TRBD2 aligns across 8 bases. CDR1 and CDR2 from the germline V gene are SGHDT and YYEEEE. This CDR3 spans 16 amino acids. V shed 4 bases and J 4 bases; nucleotides not matched to a gene: 10. CDR3 loop: CASSPRPTSAKNIQYF. DNA of the CDR3: TGTGCCAGCAGCCCCCGCCCGACTAGCGCGAAAAACATTCAGTACTTC.

A few counts support this clonotype. This chain links TRBV20-1 with TRBJ2-5; possibly TRBD2 for D (7 bases). Germline V lookup: CDR1 DFQATT, CDR2 SNEGSKA (reference sequence). The V gene lost 2 bases and the J gene lost 1 base, with 11 bases spanning the gap. The length of the CDR3 is 14 residues. CDR3 loop: CSARRGGGQETQYF. The CDR3 nucleotides are TGCAGTGCTAGACGAGGGGGGGGCCAAGAGACCCAGTACTTC.

The table lists this clonotype with a few counts. The chain carries TRBV5-8 and TRBJ1-1, with TRBD1 matching over 10 bases. J was trimmed by 8 bases and V by 5 bases; bases with no gene match: 9. The CDR3 covers 14 residues. The germline gives CDR1 SGHTS, CDR2 YDEGEE. The CDR3 region is CASRVTGGAKEAFF. DNA for the CDR3: TGTGCCAGCAGGGTGACAGGGGGCGCGAAAGAAGCTTTCTTT.

This clonotype was seen ten or more times. The chain employs TRBV7-9 and TRBJ2-7; a possible D gene is TRBD2 (5 bases). Looked up from germline, CDR1 is SEHNR and CDR2 is FQNEAQ (reference sequence). Trimming stripped 5 bases from V and 5 bases from J, with 16 bases between. The CDR3 consists of 14 residues. The CDR3 sequence: CASSAKGAYNEQYF. The CDR3, as DNA: TGTGCCAGCAGCGCCAAGGGAGCCTACAACGAGCAGTACTTC.

This clonotype was picked up a small number of times. The V and J genes are TRBV27 and TRBJ2-5; D possibly corresponds to TRBD1 (5 bases). Trimming shortened V by 6 bases and J by 1 base, and 21 bases separated the two germline ends. The germline V gene has CDR1 MNHEY and CDR2 SMNVEV (reference sequence). This CDR3 comprises 17 residues. The CDR3 nucleotides read TGTGCCAGCAGCCTACGCCAAGAAGTTAGGGGCCAAGAGACCCAGTACTTC. This encodes CASSLRQEVRGQETQYF.

Many counts were recorded for this clonotype. The chain carries TRBV7-2 and TRBJ2-7, with D tentatively TRBD1 (6 bases). There are 13 residues in the CDR3. Trimming cost V 3 bases and J 5 bases, with 11 bases left between them. Per the germline V gene, CDR1 is SGHTA and CDR2 is FQGNSA. This CDR3 reads CASSFSGAHEQYF. The CDR3 DNA follows: TGTGCCAGCAGCTTTTCAGGGGCCCACGAGCAGTACTTC.

This clonotype was observed many times. The chain combines TRBV7-2 with TRBJ2-4; 7 bases line up with TRBD2. Trimming cost V 2 bases and J 3 bases; bases outside gene matches: 1. The CDR3 runs 14 residues. Germline assignment: CDR1 SGHTA and CDR2 FQGNSA. Here the CDR3 DNA reads TGTGCCAGCAGCTTACTAGCGGTCAAAAACATTCAGTACTTC. It is translated as CASSLLAVKNIQYF.

This clonotype has at least ten counts. The chain combines TRBV25-1 with TRBJ2-7; either TRBD1 or TRBD2 may supply D (5 bases each). CDR3 length: 14 amino acids. The germline gives CDR1 MGHDK, CDR2 SYGVNS. Trimming pared 6 bases from V and 0 bases from J, leaving 12 bases between. Here the CDR3 DNA reads TGTGCCAGCAGCCGGGACGGTGCCTCCTACGAGCAGTACTTC. Translation: CASSRDGASYEQYF.

The chain combines TRBV19 with TRBJ2-7; weak D call: TRBD2 (5 bases). The CDR3 is 13 residues long. The V gene lost 7 bases and the J gene lost 3 bases, with 13 bases spanning the gap. The V gene's germline CDR1 is LNHDA and CDR2 SQIVND (reference sequence). CDR3 nucleotide sequence: TGTGCCAGTAACTCGGGATTGGGCTACGAGCAGTACTTC. It yields the protein CASNSGLGYEQYF.

The chain uses TRBV7-9 and TRBJ2-7, with D possibly matching TRBD2 (5 bases). The V gene's germline CDR1 is SEHNR and CDR2 FQNEAQ (reference sequence). This CDR3 spans 13 amino acids. The ends were cut back, 4 bases at V and 6 bases at J, with 13 bases in the middle. The CDR3 spells CASSSPPSPEQYF. CDR3 DNA: TGTGCCAGCAGCTCTCCCCCTAGCCCCGAGCAGTACTTC.

This clonotype has more than one count but fewer than ten. The chain links TRBV19 to TRBJ2-7; D might be TRBD2 (6 bases). Trimming removed 4 bases at V and 3 bases at J, with 13 bases between. Germline lookup yields CDR1 LNHDA and CDR2 SQIVND (reference sequence). The CDR3 loop spans 14 amino acids. The CDR3 reads CASSTGTGRYEQYF. In DNA form, the CDR3 reads TGTGCCAGTAGTACCGGGACTGGGCGCTACGAGCAGTACTTC.

This clonotype was found a few times. The chain couples TRBV21-1 to TRBJ1-1. TRBV21-1 is reported as a pseudogene. The CDR3 consists of 12 residues. DNA of the CDR3: TGTGCCAGCAGCAAAAGAACAGCTAAAGCTTTCTTT. This encodes CASSKRTAKAFF.

The sample holds a few counts of this clonotype. This sequence joins TRBV3-1 and TRBJ2-5, with TRBD2 identical over 8 bases. Losses at the gene ends were 6 bases for V and 2 bases for J; bases not matched to a gene: 5. Germline V gene data show CDR1 as LGHDT and CDR2 as YNNKEL (reference sequence). The CDR3 contains 14 residues. The CDR3 sequence: CASSPSGLQETQYF. The DNA of the CDR3 is TGTGCCAGCAGTCCTAGCGGGTTACAAGAGACCCAGTACTTC.

This clonotype was counted many times. The chain joins TRBV27 to TRBJ2-7; no firm D call. This CDR3 region has 14 residues. Germline V gene sequence: CDR1 MNHEY, CDR2 SMNVEV (reference sequence). Trimming removed 3 bases at V and 0 bases at J, with 9 bases between. The CDR3 spells CASSFNGASYEQYF. In DNA form, the CDR3 reads TGTGCCAGCAGTTTCAACGGCGCCTCCTACGAGCAGTACTTC.

This chain uses TRBV6-2 or TRBV6-3 with TRBJ2-1, with D perhaps matching TRBD2 (5 bases). Germline lookup yields CDR1 MNHEY and CDR2 SVGEGT. The V end lost 2 bases, the J end lost 7 bases, and 15 bases lay between the germline ends. The CDR3 is made up of 15 amino acids. Here the CDR3 reads CASSYPSLGENEQFF. In DNA, the CDR3 is TGTGCCAGCAGTTACCCTTCCTTGGGAGAAAATGAGCAGTTCTTC.

This clonotype was detected a few times. The CDR3, as DNA: TGTGCCAGCAGGGACAGGGGGCGCGACTACGAGCAGTACTTC. Amino acid sequence: CASRDRGRDYEQYF. The V and J genes are TRBV12-3 or TRBV12-4 and TRBJ2-7, with TRBD1 matching over 11 bases. The CDR3 is made up of 14 amino acids. The ends lost 6 bases at V and 3 bases at J; junction bases unmatched: 4.

The J gene is TRBJ2-5, the V gene TRBV7-9; tentative D call: TRBD2 (5 bases). The V end lost 5 bases, the J end lost 4 bases, and 17 bases lay between the germline ends. The CDR3 is 15 residues long. Per germline, CDR1 SEHNR and CDR2 FQNEAQ (reference sequence). The CDR3 nucleotides are TGTGCCAGCAGCGACGTGAGGGTAGGGTCAGAGACCCAGTACTTC. It codes for CASSDVRVGSETQYF.

This chain connects TRBV6-1 to TRBJ2-1; TRBD1 matches at 10 bases. Trimming removed 6 bases from V and 8 bases from J; junction bases left unmatched: 13. There are 16 residues in the CDR3. The V gene's germline CDR1 is MNHNS and CDR2 SASEGT. This chain's CDR3 is CASSIQVGTGDDEQFF. The CDR3 DNA reads TGTGCCAGCAGCATCCAGGTGGGGACAGGGGACGATGAGCAGTTCTTC.

The gene calls are TRBV2 and TRBJ2-7; D is possibly TRBD1 (6 bases). The germline V gene has CDR1 SNHLY and CDR2 FYNNEI. V was cut by 10 bases and J by 4 bases, with 17 bases left in between. The CDR3 consists of 13 residues. As DNA, the CDR3 is TGTGCCATGAGCCCCCGACAGGATTACGAGCAGTACTTC. Translated, it gives CAMSPRQDYEQYF.